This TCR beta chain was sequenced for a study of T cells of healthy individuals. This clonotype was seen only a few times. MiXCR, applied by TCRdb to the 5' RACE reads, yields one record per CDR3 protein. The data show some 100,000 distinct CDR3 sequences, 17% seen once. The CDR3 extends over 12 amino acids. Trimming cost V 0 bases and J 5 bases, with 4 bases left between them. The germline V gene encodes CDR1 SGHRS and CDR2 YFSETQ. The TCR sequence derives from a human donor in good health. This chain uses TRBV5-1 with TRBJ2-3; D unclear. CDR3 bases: TGCGCCAGCAGCTTGGATCTAGATACGCAGTATTTT. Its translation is CASSLDLDTQYF.